This T cell receptor beta chain appears in the sequencing data of a study of T cell repertoires in cytomegalovirus infection. This clonotype was seen just once. One entry per CDR3 protein results from TCRdb running MiXCR on the reads. Altogether over 150,000 distinct CDR3 sequences are present, roughly 15% being singletons, with the ten largest covering 20% to 25%. V lost 0 bases, J lost 6 bases, and 14 bases lay in between. Germline-derived CDR1 and CDR2 are SGHDN and FVKESK. The CDR3 sequence is 16 residues long. The specimen sequenced was CD8+ T cells from PBMCs. V usage is TRBV14 and J usage is TRBJ1-4, with D unresolved. The origin of this receptor is a human donor in good health (CMV status not recorded). Some clones in this sample may be carry-over from other donors' samples. CDR3 sequence: CASSQDWSEADEKLFF. The CDR3 nucleotides read TGTGCCAGCAGCCAAGATTGGTCGGAGGCGGATGAAAAACTGTTTTTT.